The rows below give T cell receptor beta chains drawn from one sample of a study of identical twins. TCRdb called the 5' RACE reads again in MiXCR, with one record for every CDR3 protein. The data hold 350,000 to 600,000 distinct CDR3 sequences, with 14% observed a single time. The same data also went into a second study, on yellow fever vaccine responses in identical twins.

Sequenced input: CD4+ T cells sorted from blood. The origin of the receptors is a woman aged 18 to 35 in good health. Both conserved end residues are part of each CDR3. Each record gives: CDR3 length, V gene, D gene, clone size, J gene, CDR3 protein, CDR3 DNA. The D gene is left open where the match is weak. Size is omitted from some rows. Given values are once, few, many or a class for expanded clones.

CDR3 length: 12; V gene: TRBV29-1; D gene: .; clone size: .; J gene: TRBJ2-1; CDR3 protein: CSVRGNPNEQFF; CDR3 DNA: TGCAGCGTCCGAGGTAACCCGAATGAGCAGTTCTTC
CDR3 length: 12; V gene: TRBV12-3/TRBV12-4; D gene: .; clone size: many; J gene: TRBJ1-5; CDR3 protein: CASTWADQPQHF; CDR3 DNA: TGTGCCAGCACCTGGGCGGATCAGCCCCAGCATTTT
CDR3 length: 14; V gene: TRBV12-3/TRBV12-4; D gene: .; clone size: few; J gene: TRBJ2-3; CDR3 protein: CASSFGLLTDTQYF; CDR3 DNA: TGTGCCAGCAGTTTCGGACTGCTCACAGATACGCAGTATTTT
CDR3 length: 15; V gene: TRBV28; D gene: TRBD2; clone size: few; J gene: TRBJ2-1; CDR3 protein: CASSPGGGNRNEQFF; CDR3 DNA: TGTGCCAGCAGTCCCGGGGGGGGCAATAGGAATGAGCAGTTCTTC
CDR3 length: 16; V gene: TRBV5-4; D gene: TRBD1; clone size: few; J gene: TRBJ2-5; CDR3 protein: CASSPQGVLRMETQYF; CDR3 DNA: TGTGCCAGCAGCCCACAGGGGGTATTACGGATGGAGACCCAGTACTTC
CDR3 length: 14; V gene: TRBV19; D gene: TRBD1; clone size: few; J gene: TRBJ2-3; CDR3 protein: CASRRDRATDTQYF; CDR3 DNA: TGTGCCAGTAGAAGGGACAGGGCCACAGATACGCAGTATTTT
CDR3 length: 16; V gene: TRBV4-3; D gene: .; clone size: .; J gene: TRBJ2-1; CDR3 protein: CASSQTSVGGFNEQFF; CDR3 DNA: TGCGCCAGCAGCCAGACCTCGGTAGGGGGGTTCAATGAGCAGTTCTTC
CDR3 length: 17; V gene: TRBV4-1; D gene: .; clone size: .; J gene: TRBJ1-5; CDR3 protein: CASSQQGRGEGNQPQHF; CDR3 DNA: TGCGCCAGCAGCCAACAGGGGAGGGGGGAGGGCAATCAGCCCCAGCATTTT
CDR3 length: 14; V gene: TRBV20-1; D gene: .; clone size: .; J gene: TRBJ2-5; CDR3 protein: CSARDLVRTETQYF; CDR3 DNA: TGCAGTGCTAGAGATTTAGTCCGGACGGAGACCCAGTACTTC
CDR3 length: 14; V gene: TRBV6-5; D gene: .; clone size: .; J gene: TRBJ1-2; CDR3 protein: CASSYSNVGYGYTF; CDR3 DNA: TGTGCCAGCAGTTACTCGAACGTGGGCTATGGCTACACCTTC
CDR3 length: 18; V gene: TRBV20-1; D gene: TRBD2; clone size: .; J gene: TRBJ2-1; CDR3 protein: CSARALSTSGGTYNEQFF; CDR3 DNA: TGCAGTGCTAGGGCATTGTCGACTAGCGGGGGGACCTACAATGAGCAGTTCTTC
CDR3 length: 13; V gene: TRBV29-1; D gene: .; clone size: .; J gene: TRBJ2-1; CDR3 protein: CSVMTASYNEQFF; CDR3 DNA: TGCAGCGTGATGACAGCATCCTACAATGAGCAGTTCTTC
CDR3 length: 12; V gene: TRBV20-1; D gene: .; clone size: .; J gene: TRBJ2-7; CDR3 protein: CSASPSRDEQYF; CDR3 DNA: TGCAGTGCTAGTCCCTCCCGGGACGAGCAGTACTTC